Ten or more counts support the clone carrying this T cell receptor beta chain. Its specificity is unknown. TCRdb redid the calling of the multiplex PCR reads with MiXCR, one entry per CDR3 protein. The sample consists of over 100,000 distinct CDR3 sequences, around 22% of them appearing once. The data derive from a study of breast tumors, draining lymph nodes, adjacent tissues. General observations from the study: Tumor repertoires ranked between lymph nodes and nontumor tissue in diversity, with V and J gene preferences.

Breast cancer patients provided tissue from their axillary draining lymph nodes. Trimming cost V 4 bases and J 1 base; bases outside gene matches: 7. Germline V lookup: CDR1 DFQATT, CDR2 SNEGSKA (reference sequence). CDR3 length equals 16 residues. The V gene is TRBV20-1, the J gene TRBJ2-5; 12 nucleotides match TRBD2. This clonotype originated in a female donor with breast cancer. Some clones in this sample may be carry-over from other donors' samples. Material for sequencing was axillary lymph node tissue. As DNA, the CDR3 is TGCAGTGCTATCCCCACTAGCGGGAGGCGCCAAGAGACCCAGTACTTC. Protein sequence: CSAIPTSGRRQETQYF.